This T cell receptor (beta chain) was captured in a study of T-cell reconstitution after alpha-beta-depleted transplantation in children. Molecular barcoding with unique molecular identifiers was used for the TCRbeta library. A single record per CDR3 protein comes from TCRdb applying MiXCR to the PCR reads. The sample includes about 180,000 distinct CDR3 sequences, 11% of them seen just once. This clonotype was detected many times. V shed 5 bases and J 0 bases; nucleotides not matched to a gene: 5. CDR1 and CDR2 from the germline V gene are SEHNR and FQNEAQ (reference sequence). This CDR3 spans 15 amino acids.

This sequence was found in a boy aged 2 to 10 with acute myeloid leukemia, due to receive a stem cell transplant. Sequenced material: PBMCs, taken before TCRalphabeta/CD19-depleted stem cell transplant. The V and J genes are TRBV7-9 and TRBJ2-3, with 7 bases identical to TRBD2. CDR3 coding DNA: TGTGCCAGCAGCGGGCGTAGCGGGAGCACAGATACGCAGTATTTT. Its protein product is CASSGRSGSTDTQYF.